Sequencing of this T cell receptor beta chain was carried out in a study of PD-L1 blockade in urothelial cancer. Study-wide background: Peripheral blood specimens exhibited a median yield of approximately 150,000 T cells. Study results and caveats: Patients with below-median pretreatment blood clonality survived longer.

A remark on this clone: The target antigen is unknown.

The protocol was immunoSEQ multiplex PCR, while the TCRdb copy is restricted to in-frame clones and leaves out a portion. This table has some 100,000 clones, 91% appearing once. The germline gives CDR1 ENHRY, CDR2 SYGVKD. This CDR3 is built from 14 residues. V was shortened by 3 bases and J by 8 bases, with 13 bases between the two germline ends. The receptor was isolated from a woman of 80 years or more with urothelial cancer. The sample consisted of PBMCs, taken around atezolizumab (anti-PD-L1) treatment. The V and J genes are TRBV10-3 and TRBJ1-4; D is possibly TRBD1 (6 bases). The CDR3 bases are TGTGCCATCAGTGACACACAGGGCGGGGAAAAACTGTTTTTT. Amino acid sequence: CAISDTQGGEKLFF.